These T cell receptor beta chains were read from a single sample in a study of monozygotic twins with cystic fibrosis. The method was immunoSEQ multiplex PCR; TCRdb's version includes in-frame clones alone and lacks a portion of them. The data show around 12,000 clones, with 85% seen just once and more than 0.45% held by the top ten. Sequencing was performed on blood. All receptors come from a man aged 18 to 30 with cystic fibrosis. Both conserved end residues are part of each CDR3. Each record gives: D gene, clone size, J gene, V gene, CDR3 protein, CDR3 DNA. A D gene is named only where the DNA matches it firmly. Not all rows give a size; the values are once, few, many and, for expanded clones, a class.

. . TRBJ1-6 TRBV29-1 CSVALRTDGSSPLHF TGCAGCGTGGCACTACGGACAGACGGAAGTTCACCCCTCCACTTT
. . TRBJ1-5 TRBV6-1 CASSPKDGYNQPQHF TGTGCCAGCAGTCCTAAGGACGGTTACAATCAGCCCCAGCATTTT
. . TRBJ1-1 TRBV2 CASSEAGRQRNTEAFF TGTGCCAGCAGTGAAGCAGGGCGGCAGAGGAACACTGAAGCTTTCTTT
. . TRBJ1-3 TRBV16 CASSQSGSSGNTIYF TGTGCCAGCAGCCAATCGGGATCCTCTGGAAACACCATATATTTT
. . TRBJ2-7 TRBV6-1 CASSTQDRSYEQYF TGCGCCAGCAGTACCCAGGACAGATCCTACGAGCAGTACTTC
. . TRBJ2-7 TRBV30 CAWVAAGIYYEQYF TGTGCCTGGGTGGCGGCGGGGATCTACTACGAGCAGTACTTC
. . TRBJ2-7 TRBV6-6 CASSYSPGGIYEQYF TGTGCCAGCAGTTACTCGCCCGGGGGTATCTACGAGCAGTACTTC
TRBD1 once TRBJ1-3 TRBV7-9 CASSFDRGTIYF TGTGCCAGCAGCTTTGACAGGGGCACCATATATTTT
. . TRBJ2-7 TRBV5-1 CASSFQGYEQYF TGCGCCAGCAGCTTTCAGGGATACGAGCAGTACTTC
. once TRBJ1-4 TRBV27 CASTPLSGWPNEKLFF TGTGCCAGCACCCCCCTGTCAGGGTGGCCTAATGAAAAACTGTTTTTT
TRBD1 . TRBJ1-3 TRBV9 CASSSYRGWENTIYF TGTGCCAGCAGCTCTTACAGGGGCTGGGAAAACACCATATATTTT